This record covers a single TCR beta chain. Germline-derived CDR1 and CDR2 are SGHAT and FQNNGV. The CDR3 totals 14 residues. This sample stems from a study of T cells expressing NK-cell markers. With the 5' RACE reads reprocessed, TCRdb shows one record per CDR3 protein and no DNA. The sample totals roughly 300,000 distinct CDR3 sequences. The source is a woman between 18 and 69 years old in good health. J is TRBJ1-1 and V is TRBV11-2; TCRdb's D call of TRBD1 is untestable without DNA. The sequenced sample consisted of blood T cells: a sorted CD56 or NKG2C T cell subset, CD4+ or CD8+ T cells, or bulk PBMC T cells (not recorded which). CDR3 protein: CASSLVARVDEAFF.